This TCR beta chain was obtained from a study of blood T cell repertoires in COVID-19. Study details: Sample material is recorded as cDNA or gDNA derived from T cells, B-cell-depleted T cells, or PBMCs.

In the study's own analysis: Nucleated cell number was recorded as an estimate derived from reference gene primer amplification. The method was immunoSEQ multiplex PCR; TCRdb's version includes in-frame clones alone and lacks a portion of them. V and J calls and clone size are as listed in that table; D and trimming were resolved from the DNA. Among roughly 80,000 clones listed, about four fifths were seen once. V trimming: 6 bases; J trimming: 4 bases; junction bases outside the gene matches: 6. This CDR3 is built from 15 residues. Germline lookup yields CDR1 LNHDA and CDR2 SQIVND (reference sequence).

V and J are TRBV19 and TRBJ1-1; 12 bases line up with TRBD1. Specimen: peripheral blood. The receptor was isolated from a man aged 80 or over with acute or convalescent COVID-19. The CDR3 DNA reads TGTGCCAGTAGGCCGGGACAGGGGGCAGGCACTGAAGCTTTCTTT. It specifies CASRPGQGAGTEAFF.